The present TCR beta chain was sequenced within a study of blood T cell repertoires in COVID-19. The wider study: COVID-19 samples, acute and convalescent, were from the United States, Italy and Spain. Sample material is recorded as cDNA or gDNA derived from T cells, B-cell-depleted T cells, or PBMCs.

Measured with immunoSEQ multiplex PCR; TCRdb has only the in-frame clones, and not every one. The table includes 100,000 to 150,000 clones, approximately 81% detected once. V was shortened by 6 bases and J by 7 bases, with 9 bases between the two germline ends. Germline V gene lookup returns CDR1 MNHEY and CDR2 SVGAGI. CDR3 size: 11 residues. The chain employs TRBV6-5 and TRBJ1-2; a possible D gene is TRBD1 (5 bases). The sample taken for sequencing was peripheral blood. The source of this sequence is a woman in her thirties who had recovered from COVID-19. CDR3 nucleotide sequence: TGTGCCAGCAGGGCCGGGGGTGGCTACACCTTC. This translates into CASRAGGGYTF.